The 24 T cell receptor beta chains in this list originate from one sample, sequenced in a study of OX40 agonist ivuxolimab in advanced cancers. The method was immunoSEQ multiplex PCR; TCRdb's version includes in-frame clones alone and lacks a portion of them. The profile shows about 63,000 clones, roughly four fifths of them singletons. This material consisted of CD4+ or CD8+ T cells sorted from blood, taken in a trial of the OX40 agonist ivuxolimab. The receptors come from an adult with an advanced solid tumor such as melanoma, head and neck, liver or kidney cancer.

This clone occurred a few times. The chain has TRBV7-2 and TRBJ1-1, with D possibly matching TRBD1 (5 bases). This CDR3 spans 14 amino acids. V lost 4 bases, J lost 8 bases, and 17 bases lay in between. CDR1 is SGHTA, CDR2 FQGNSA, per germline. CDR3 nucleotide sequence: TGTGCCAGCAGCTCTTATACCGACAGTACGGAAGCTTTCTTT. Encoded protein: CASSSYTDSTEAFF.

This sequence joins TRBV4-3 and TRBJ1-1; maybe TRBD1 (6 bases). Trimming took off 4 bases at V and 1 base at J, with 19 bases between the two ends. CDR1 and CDR2 from the germline V gene are LGHNA and YSLEER. The CDR3 is made up of 17 amino acids. The CDR3 protein is CASSRSLQGGRNTEAFF. The DNA of the CDR3 is TGCGCCAGCAGCCGTTCGCTACAGGGCGGGAGGAACACTGAAGCTTTCTTT.

In regard to this clone: A read error may produce the germline difference seen at one junction end. The chain combines TRBV6-1 with TRBJ2-1, with D unclear. The CDR3 has 15 amino acids. The germline V gene has CDR1 MNHNS and CDR2 SASEGT. The CDR3 nucleotides read TGTGCCAGCAGAGAAGTGAGTAGCTCCTACAATGAGCAGTTCTTC. Its translation is CASREVSSSYNEQFF.

This clone has just a few counts. The J gene is TRBJ2-5, the V gene TRBV4-2; D unclear. V was cut by 0 bases and J by 2 bases, with 7 bases left in between. Germline assignment: CDR1 LGHNA and CDR2 YNFKEQ. The CDR3 runs 14 residues. CDR3 sequence reads: CASSQEEQQETQYF. The CDR3, as DNA: TGTGCCAGCAGCCAAGAAGAACAGCAAGAGACCCAGTACTTC.

V is TRBV20-1 and J is TRBJ1-2; no clear D gene. The CDR3 spans 10 residues. Germline V lookup: CDR1 DFQATT, CDR2 SNEGSKA (reference sequence). Trimming shortened V by 3 bases and J by 4 bases, and 3 bases separated the two germline ends. CDR3 amino acids: CSARIYGYTF. The CDR3 coding sequence is TGCAGTGCTAGGATCTATGGCTACACCTTC.

The chain combines TRBV7-2 with TRBJ1-2; TRBD1 matches 7 bases. The V segment lost 4 bases and the J segment 3 bases; nucleotides outside the gene matches: 17. The germline gives CDR1 SGHTA, CDR2 FQGNSA. The CDR3 is 18 amino acids. The CDR3 sequence: CASSSGQDIRALYYGYTF. As DNA, the CDR3 is TGTGCCAGCAGCTCAGGACAGGATATACGGGCCCTATACTATGGCTACACCTTC.

This sequence joins TRBV19 and TRBJ1-1, with TRBD1 identical over 7 bases. The CDR3 runs to 15 residues. Germline V lookup: CDR1 LNHDA, CDR2 SQIVND (reference sequence). V shed 3 bases and J 6 bases; nucleotides not matched to a gene: 10. CDR3 loop: CASSITGVTKAEAFF. The CDR3 coding sequence is TGTGCCAGTAGTATCACAGGGGTCACTAAGGCTGAAGCTTTCTTT.

The chain combines TRBV28 with TRBJ1-4, with a weak D call TRBD1 (5 bases). The CDR3 is made up of 14 amino acids. Germline lookup yields CDR1 MDHEN and CDR2 SYDVKM. The V and J ends lost 9 bases and 5 bases respectively, with 16 bases between them. CDR3 coding DNA: TGTGCCAGTAGAGGGGCAGGGCGGAATGAAAAACTGTTTTTT. Translating it yields CASRGAGRNEKLFF.

The chain recombines TRBV6-1 with TRBJ2-7; 9 positions match TRBD1. The CDR3 runs to 13 residues. V gave up 8 bases and J gave up 4 bases; unmatched junction bases: 6. Germline-derived CDR1 and CDR2 are MNHNS and SASEGT. This CDR3 is CASWEQGAYEQYF. In nucleotides, the CDR3 is TGTGCCAGCTGGGAACAGGGGGCATACGAGCAGTACTTC.

The chain is built from TRBV4-2 and TRBJ2-5, with 7 bases identical to TRBD2. Germline V CDR1 and CDR2: LGHNA, YNFKEQ. V lost 0 bases and J lost 1; bases outside the gene matches: 8. The CDR3 spans 17 residues. The DNA of the CDR3 is TGTGCCAGCAGCCAAGAAGCGACGGGGGGTCTCCAAGAGACCCAGTACTTC. Translated, it gives CASSQEATGGLQETQYF.

The rearrangement uses TRBV25-1 and TRBJ1-1; TRBD1 is a possible D gene (5 bases). The germline V gene encodes CDR1 MGHDK and CDR2 SYGVNS. The CDR3 runs 11 residues. Trimming pared 2 bases from V and 7 bases from J, leaving 5 bases between. CDR3 in DNA: TGTGCCAGCAGTGAAGGGGGTGAAGCTTTCTTT. Protein: CASSEGGEAFF.

This clone was observed a few times. The CDR3 loop is CASRRDEIDTQYF. The DNA of the CDR3 is TGCGCCAGCAGGAGGGACGAGATAGATACGCAGTATTTT. The V and J genes are TRBV5-1 and TRBJ2-3, with D tentatively TRBD1 or TRBD2 (5 bases each). The CDR3 has 13 residues. The germline V gene has CDR1 SGHRS and CDR2 YFSETQ. The ends were cut back, 5 bases at V and 5 bases at J, with 12 bases in the middle.

This chain connects TRBV5-1 to TRBJ2-6; no definite D call. CDR1 and CDR2 from the germline V gene are SGHRS and YFSETQ. V dropped 9 bases and J dropped 0 bases, with 10 bases sitting between them. There are 14 residues in the CDR3. CDR3 bases: TGCGCCACCTTTGATCCCTCTGGGGCCAACGTCCTGACTTTC. Residues: CATFDPSGANVLTF.

The V and J genes are TRBV29-1 and TRBJ1-2; 8 bases agree with TRBD1. The junction had 4 bases not matched to a gene; V was cut back by 5 bases and J by 2 bases. Germline CDR1 and CDR2: SQVTM and ANQGSEA. CDR3 length equals 13 residues. As DNA, the CDR3 is TGCAGCGTTCGACAGGGGTCCAACTATGGCTACACCTTC. Protein: CSVRQGSNYGYTF.

The chain has TRBV5-1 and TRBJ1-5, with 7 positions matching TRBD1. This CDR3 contains 14 residues. Per the germline V gene, CDR1 is SGHRS and CDR2 is YFSETQ. The J segment lost 7 bases and the V segment lost 4 bases, leaving 8 bases of the junction unmatched. CDR3 DNA: TGCGCCAGCAGCCCGGACAGGCTGGACCAGCCCCAGCATTTT. As protein: CASSPDRLDQPQHF.

The CDR3 loop reads CASSAQPQNYGYTF. The CDR3 DNA is TGTGCCAGCAGTGCCCAGCCACAGAACTATGGCTACACCTTC. The V call is TRBV2, the J call TRBJ1-2; D not certain. CDR3 length equals 14 residues. V lost 4 bases, J lost 2 bases, and 11 bases lay in between. CDR1 is SNHLY and CDR2 is FYNNEI in the germline V gene.

CDR3 DNA: TGCGCCAGCAGCTTGGCCGGGACCAGAGGGGAGCAGTTCTTC. It yields the protein CASSLAGTRGEQFF. V gene TRBV5-1 combines with J gene TRBJ2-1; D might be TRBD1 or TRBD2, each matching 5 bases. V was clipped by 0 bases and J by 10 bases, with 14 bases between them. The CDR3 contains 14 residues. Germline values: CDR1 SGHRS, CDR2 YFSETQ.

This chain uses TRBV2 with TRBJ1-2, with D hard to call. V was trimmed by 6 bases and J by 9 bases, leaving 8 bases between them. Germline V gene data show CDR1 as SNHLY and CDR2 as FYNNEI. CDR3 length: 10 residues. Here the CDR3 reads CASSIESYTF. CDR3 sequence (DNA): TGTGCCAGCAGCATCGAAAGCTACACCTTC.

The rearrangement links TRBV19 to TRBJ1-5, with D possibly matching TRBD1 (6 bases). CDR1 is LNHDA and CDR2 is SQIVND in the germline V gene (reference sequence). V shed 1 base and J shed 6 bases, with 13 bases lying between them. This CDR3 region has 15 residues. CDR3 DNA sequence: TGTGCCAGTAGTATAGCGGGGGGGCCCGGTCAGCCCCAGCATTTT. This translates into CASSIAGGPGQPQHF.

Here the CDR3 reads CASSQDLTVGEQYF. CDR3 bases: TGTGCCAGCAGCCAAGATCTCACGGTGGGGGAGCAGTACTTC. The chain couples TRBV4-2 to TRBJ2-7; D remains ambiguous. Trimming stripped 0 bases from V and 7 bases from J, with 13 bases between. The CDR3 length is 14 residues. CDR1 is LGHNA, CDR2 YNFKEQ, per germline.

The rearrangement uses TRBV7-2 and TRBJ2-7; no clear D gene. The CDR3 has 12 amino acids. Deletions cut 4 bases from V and 6 bases from J, with 10 bases between. Germline CDR1 reads SGHTA; CDR2 reads FQGNSA. Here the CDR3 reads CASSSDWGEQYF. The CDR3 DNA follows: TGTGCCAGCAGCTCGGATTGGGGCGAGCAGTACTTC. The full variable domain, with the rest looked up from reference TRBV7-2 and TRBJ2-7, is GAGVSQSPSNKVTEKGKDVELRCDPISGHTALYWYRQSLGQGLEFLIYFQGNSAPDKSGLPSDRFSAERTGGSVSTLTIQRTQQEDSAVYLCASSSDWGEQYFGPGTRLTVT.

The chain has TRBV30 and TRBJ1-1, with TRBD1 identical over 11 bases. The ends lost 5 bases at V and 0 bases at J; junction bases unmatched: 2. The germline V gene encodes CDR1 GTSNPN and CDR2 SVGIG (reference sequence). This CDR3 region has 14 residues. CDR3 in amino acids: CAWRGQGVNTEAFF. The CDR3 nucleotides are TGTGCCTGGCGGGGACAGGGGGTGAACACTGAAGCTTTCTTT. The whole variable domain, remainder taken from reference TRBV30 and TRBJ1-1, is SQTIHQWPATLVQPVGSPLSLECTVEGTSNPNLYWYRQAAGRGLQLLFYSVGIGQISSEVPQNLSASRPQDRQFILSSKKLLLSDSGFYLCAWRGQGVNTEAFFGQGTRLTVV.

The gene calls are TRBV7-9 and TRBJ2-1; 7 bases are shared with TRBD2. Per the germline V gene, CDR1 is SEHNR and CDR2 is FQNEAQ (reference sequence). The CDR3 sequence is 16 residues long. V lost 1 base, J lost 8 bases, and 11 bases stayed unmatched. The DNA for the CDR3 is TGTGCCAGCAGCTTAGTATCCGGCGGGGGTGGCGATGAGCAGTTCTTC. Translation: CASSLVSGGGGDEQFF.

The gene calls are TRBV2 and TRBJ1-2; D is undetermined. Germline values: CDR1 SNHLY, CDR2 FYNNEI. This CDR3 has 14 residues. The V end was cut by 0 bases, the J end by 6 bases, with 11 bases between. CDR3 sequence (DNA): TGTGCCAGCAGTGAAGCGTTCCGGACCGATGGCTACACCTTC. As protein: CASSEAFRTDGYTF.